This T cell receptor beta chain was found in a study of long-term antiretroviral therapy in people with HIV. V was trimmed by 4 bases and J by 8 bases, leaving 14 bases between them. Per the germline V gene, CDR1 is SEHNR and CDR2 is FQNEAQ (reference sequence). The CDR3 runs to 13 residues. The libraries were made with immunoSEQ v3.0 at survey level. Some clones are missing from TCRdb's copy, which holds only in-frame ones; the method was immunoSEQ multiplex PCR. The data hold 25,000 to 30,000 clones, with over 90% observed a single time. The rearrangement joins TRBV7-9 to TRBJ1-2; D is unclear. The source of this sequence is a man aged 35 to 55 with HIV. Here the sequenced sample was unsorted PBMCs, taken 6.2 years after starting antiretroviral therapy. The CDR3: CASSSDGYGGYTF. Written as DNA, the CDR3 is TGTGCCAGCAGCTCGGACGGCTATGGAGGCTACACCTTC.